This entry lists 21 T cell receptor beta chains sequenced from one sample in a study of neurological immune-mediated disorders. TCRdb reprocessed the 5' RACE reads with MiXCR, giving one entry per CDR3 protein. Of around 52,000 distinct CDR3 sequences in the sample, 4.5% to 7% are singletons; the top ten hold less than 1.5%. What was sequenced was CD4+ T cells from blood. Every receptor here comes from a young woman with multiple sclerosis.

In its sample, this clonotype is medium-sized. This CDR3 reads CSVEGGAATQYF. In DNA, the CDR3 is TGCAGCGTTGAGGGCGGCGCGGCGACCCAGTACTTC. The rearrangement links TRBV29-1 to TRBJ2-5; D is uncertain. The CDR3 loop spans 12 amino acids. Germline V gene sequence: CDR1 SQVTM, CDR2 ANQGSEA. Trimming took 3 bases from V and 7 from J, leaving 12 bases between them.

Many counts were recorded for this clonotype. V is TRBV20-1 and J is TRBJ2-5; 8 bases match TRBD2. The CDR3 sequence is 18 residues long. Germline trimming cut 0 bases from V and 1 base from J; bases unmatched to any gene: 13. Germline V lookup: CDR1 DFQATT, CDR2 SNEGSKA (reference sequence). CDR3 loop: CSARDHGGWSGSQETQYF. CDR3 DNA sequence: TGCAGTGCTAGAGATCACGGCGGGTGGAGCGGGAGCCAAGAGACCCAGTACTTC.

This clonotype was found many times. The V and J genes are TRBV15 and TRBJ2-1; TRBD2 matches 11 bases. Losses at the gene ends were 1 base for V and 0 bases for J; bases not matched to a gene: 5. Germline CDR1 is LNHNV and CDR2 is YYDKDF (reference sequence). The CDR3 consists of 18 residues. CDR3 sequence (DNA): TGTGCCACCAGCAGAGCCTTACTAGCGGGAGACTCCTACAATGAGCAGTTCTTC. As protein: CATSRALLAGDSYNEQFF.

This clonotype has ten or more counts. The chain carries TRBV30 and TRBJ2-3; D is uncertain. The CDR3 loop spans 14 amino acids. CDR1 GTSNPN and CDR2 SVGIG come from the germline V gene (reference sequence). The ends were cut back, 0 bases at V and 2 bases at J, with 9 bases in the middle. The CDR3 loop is CAWSVDPSTDTQYF. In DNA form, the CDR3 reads TGTGCCTGGAGTGTAGACCCGTCCACAGATACGCAGTATTTT.

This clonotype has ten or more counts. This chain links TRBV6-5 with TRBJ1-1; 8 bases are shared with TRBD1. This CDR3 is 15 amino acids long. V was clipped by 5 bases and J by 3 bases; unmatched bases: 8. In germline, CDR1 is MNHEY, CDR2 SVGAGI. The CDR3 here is CASSQRPTGDTEAFF. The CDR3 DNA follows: TGTGCCAGCAGTCAACGACCGACAGGGGACACTGAAGCTTTCTTT.

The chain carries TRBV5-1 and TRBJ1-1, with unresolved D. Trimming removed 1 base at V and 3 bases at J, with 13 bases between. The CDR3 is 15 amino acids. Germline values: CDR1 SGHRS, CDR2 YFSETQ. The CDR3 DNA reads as TGCGCCAGCAGCTTGAGCGCGGGCTGGGACACTGAAGCTTTCTTT. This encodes CASSLSAGWDTEAFF.

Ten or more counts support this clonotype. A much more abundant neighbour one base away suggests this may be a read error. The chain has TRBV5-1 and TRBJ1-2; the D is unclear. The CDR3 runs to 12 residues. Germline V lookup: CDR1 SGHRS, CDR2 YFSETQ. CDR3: CANSFQSDGYTF. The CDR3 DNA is TGCGCCAACAGCTTCCAGTCGGATGGCTACACCTTC.

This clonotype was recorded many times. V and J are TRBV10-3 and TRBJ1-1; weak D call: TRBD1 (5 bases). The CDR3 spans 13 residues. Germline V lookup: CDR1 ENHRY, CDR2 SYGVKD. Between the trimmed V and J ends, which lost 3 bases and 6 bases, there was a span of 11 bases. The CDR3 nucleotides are TGTGCCATCAGTGAAATGGCGGGGGCTGAAGCTTTCTTT. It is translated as CAISEMAGAEAFF.

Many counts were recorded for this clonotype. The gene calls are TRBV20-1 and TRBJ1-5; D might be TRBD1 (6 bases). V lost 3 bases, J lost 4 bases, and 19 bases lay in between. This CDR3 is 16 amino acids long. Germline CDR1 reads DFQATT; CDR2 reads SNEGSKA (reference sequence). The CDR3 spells CSASRRGLTKNQPQHF. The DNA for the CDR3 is TGCAGTGCTAGCCGCAGGGGCTTGACTAAAAATCAGCCCCAGCATTTT.

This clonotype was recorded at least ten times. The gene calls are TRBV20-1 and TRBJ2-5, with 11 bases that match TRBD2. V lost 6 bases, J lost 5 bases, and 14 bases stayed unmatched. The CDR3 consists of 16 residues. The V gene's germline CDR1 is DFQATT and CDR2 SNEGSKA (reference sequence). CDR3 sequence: CSARLVLAGAGETQYF. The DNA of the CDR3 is TGCAGTGCCAGGCTCGTACTAGCGGGGGCTGGGGAGACCCAGTACTTC.

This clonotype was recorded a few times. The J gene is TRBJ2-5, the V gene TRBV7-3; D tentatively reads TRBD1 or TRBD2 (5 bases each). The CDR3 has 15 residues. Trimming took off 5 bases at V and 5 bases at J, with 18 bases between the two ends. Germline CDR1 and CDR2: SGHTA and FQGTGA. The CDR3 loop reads CASSPGAGGEETQYF. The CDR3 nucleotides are TGTGCCAGCAGCCCCGGGGCAGGAGGCGAGGAGACCCAGTACTTC.

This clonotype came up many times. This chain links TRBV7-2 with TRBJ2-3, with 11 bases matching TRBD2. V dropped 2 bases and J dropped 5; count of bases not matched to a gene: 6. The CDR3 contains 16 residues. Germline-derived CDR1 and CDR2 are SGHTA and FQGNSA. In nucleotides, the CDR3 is TGTGCCAGCAGCTTACTAGCGGGAGGCGGGGGAGATACGCAGTATTTT. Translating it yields CASSLLAGGGGDTQYF.

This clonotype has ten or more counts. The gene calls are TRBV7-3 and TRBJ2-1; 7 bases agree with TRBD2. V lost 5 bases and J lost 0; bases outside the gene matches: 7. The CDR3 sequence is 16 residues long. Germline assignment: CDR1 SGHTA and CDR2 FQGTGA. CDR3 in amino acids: CASSVTSALSYNEQFF. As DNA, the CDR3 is TGTGCCAGCAGCGTCACTAGCGCCCTCTCCTACAATGAGCAGTTCTTC.

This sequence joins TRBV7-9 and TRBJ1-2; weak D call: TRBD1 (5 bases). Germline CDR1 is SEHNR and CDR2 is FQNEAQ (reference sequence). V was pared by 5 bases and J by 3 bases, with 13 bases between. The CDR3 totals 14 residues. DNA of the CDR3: TGTGCCAGCAGCCCCGGCGGGGGAGACTATGGCTACACCTTC. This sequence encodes CASSPGGGDYGYTF.

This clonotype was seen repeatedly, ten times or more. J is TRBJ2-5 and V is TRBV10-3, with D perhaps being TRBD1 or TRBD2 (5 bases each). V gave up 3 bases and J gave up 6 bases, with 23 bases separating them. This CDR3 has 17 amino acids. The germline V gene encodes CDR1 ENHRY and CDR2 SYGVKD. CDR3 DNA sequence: TGTGCCATCAGTGACCCCCCGGGGACGCTGACTGATCAGACCCAGTACTTC. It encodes CAISDPPGTLTDQTQYF.

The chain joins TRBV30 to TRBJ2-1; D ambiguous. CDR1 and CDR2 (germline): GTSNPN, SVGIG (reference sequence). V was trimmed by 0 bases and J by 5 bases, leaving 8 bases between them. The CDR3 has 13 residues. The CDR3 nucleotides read TGTGCCTGGAGTGTCGGGCGGAACAATGAGCAGTTCTTC. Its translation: CAWSVGRNNEQFF.

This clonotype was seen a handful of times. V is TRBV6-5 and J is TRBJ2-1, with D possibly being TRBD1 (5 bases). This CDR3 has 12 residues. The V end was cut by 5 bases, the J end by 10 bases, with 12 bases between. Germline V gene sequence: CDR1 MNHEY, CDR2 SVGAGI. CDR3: CASSELYREQFF. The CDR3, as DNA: TGTGCCAGCAGTGAACTGTACAGGGAGCAGTTCTTC.

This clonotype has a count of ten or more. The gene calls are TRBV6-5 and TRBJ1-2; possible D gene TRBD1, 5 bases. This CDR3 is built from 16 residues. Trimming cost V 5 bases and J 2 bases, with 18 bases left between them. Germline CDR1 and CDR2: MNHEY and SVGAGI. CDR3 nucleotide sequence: TGTGCCAGCAGTAGAGGGACTCCAGGGTCGAACTATGGCTACACCTTC. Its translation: CASSRGTPGSNYGYTF.

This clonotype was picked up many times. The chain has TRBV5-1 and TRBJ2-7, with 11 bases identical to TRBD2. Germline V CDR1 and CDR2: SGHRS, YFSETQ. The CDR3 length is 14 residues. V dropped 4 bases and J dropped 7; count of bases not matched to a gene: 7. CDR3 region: CASSQGTSGTEQYV. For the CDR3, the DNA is TGCGCCAGCAGCCAGGGGACTAGCGGAACAGAGCAGTACGTC.

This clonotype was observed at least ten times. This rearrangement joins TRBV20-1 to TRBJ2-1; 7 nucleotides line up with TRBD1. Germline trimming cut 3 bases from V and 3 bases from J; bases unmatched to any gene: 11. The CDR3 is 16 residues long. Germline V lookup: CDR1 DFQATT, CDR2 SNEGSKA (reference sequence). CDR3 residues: CSARGTGQVSYNEQFF. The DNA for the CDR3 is TGCAGTGCTAGGGGCACCGGACAGGTTAGCTACAATGAGCAGTTCTTC.

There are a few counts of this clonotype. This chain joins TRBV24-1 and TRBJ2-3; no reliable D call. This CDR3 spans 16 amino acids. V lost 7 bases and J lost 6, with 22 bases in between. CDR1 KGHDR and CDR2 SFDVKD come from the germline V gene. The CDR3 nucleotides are TGTGCCACCAGCCCCGGTGTCAGTCCGACCGTGGATACGCAGTATTTT. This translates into CATSPGVSPTVDTQYF.